The next 19 T cell receptor beta chains were all read from a single sample in a study of a mutant IDH1 vaccine in newly diagnosed glioma. Sequencing was performed with immunoSEQ multiplex PCR; in TCRdb, only in-frame clones are kept and a portion is missing. The sample has fewer than 35,000 clones, about 80% seen once. Their antigens are not known. Time point defined: week 47, end of study. A 20-mer mutant IDH1 peptide at 300 ug was injected subcutaneously with topical imiquimod. The source was PBMCs, collected from a glioma patient whose treatment included an IDH1 peptide vaccine. The receptors stem from a man aged 25 to 40 with glioma.

J is TRBJ2-5 and V is TRBV5-1; 11 bases align to TRBD2. This CDR3 has 16 residues. With V trimmed by 0 bases and J by 8 bases, 9 bases remained unmatched. Germline values: CDR1 SGHRS, CDR2 YFSETQ. As DNA, the CDR3 is TGCGCCAGCAGCTTGGGACAACTAGCGGGAGTCGGTACCCAGTACTTC. Amino acid sequence: CASSLGQLAGVGTQYF.

This chain links TRBV7-2 with TRBJ1-2; D uncertain. Trimming removed 0 bases from V and 0 bases from J, with 11 bases in between. Germline-derived CDR1 and CDR2 are SGHTA and FQGNSA. The length of the CDR3 is 16 residues. CDR3 in DNA: TGTGCCAGCAGCTTAGCCTCGGGCTCCTCTAACTATGGCTACACCTTC. It yields the protein CASSLASGSSNYGYTF.

There are a few counts of this clone. V and J are TRBV29-1 and TRBJ2-1; D not resolved. CDR1 and CDR2 (germline): SQVTM, ANQGSEA. The CDR3 sequence is 10 residues long. The CDR3, as DNA: TGCAGTGCCTCCTACAATGAGCAGTTCTTC. Translating it yields CSASYNEQFF.

This clone has just one count. V is TRBV4-1 and J is TRBJ2-7, with D possibly TRBD2 on 6 matching bases. The CDR3 contains 15 residues. The V and J ends lost 0 bases and 3 bases respectively, with 12 bases between them. Germline V gene lookup returns CDR1 MGHRA and CDR2 YSYEKL. CDR3 residues: CASSQDRQGGYEQYF. Here the CDR3 DNA reads TGCGCCAGCAGCCAAGATCGTCAGGGAGGCTACGAGCAGTACTTC.

The rearrangement links TRBV5-1 to TRBJ2-6; 12 bases line up with TRBD1. This CDR3 is 17 amino acids long. Per germline, CDR1 SGHRS and CDR2 YFSETQ. V was pared by 6 bases and J by 2 bases, with 6 bases of the junction left unmatched. This chain's CDR3 is CASNPGQGAPGANVLTF. CDR3 in DNA: TGCGCCAGCAACCCGGGACAGGGGGCGCCTGGGGCCAACGTCCTGACTTTC.

The J gene is TRBJ1-5, the V gene TRBV9, with 7 bases aligning to TRBD1. V lost 3 bases to trimming and J lost 6 bases; unmatched junction nucleotides: 6. The germline V gene encodes CDR1 SGDLS and CDR2 YYNGEE. The CDR3 is 14 amino acids. The CDR3 reads CASSGQGMSQPQHF. The CDR3 DNA is TGTGCCAGCAGCGGACAGGGAATGAGTCAGCCCCAGCATTTT.

This clone appeared a single time. The chain links TRBV7-8 to TRBJ2-2; D is unresolved. V gave up 4 bases and J gave up 4 bases, with 10 bases separating them. CDR1 is SGHVS, CDR2 FQNEAQ, per germline. The CDR3 consists of 14 residues. The CDR3 DNA follows: TGTGCCAGCAGCTCCTCTATCGGCACCGGGGAGCTGTTTTTT. It codes for CASSSSIGTGELFF.

The V call is TRBV9, the J call TRBJ2-2; a weak D match, TRBD2 (8 bases). The V gene lost 4 bases and the J gene lost 5 bases, with 21 bases spanning the gap. The CDR3 has 17 amino acids. Germline CDR1 reads SGDLS; CDR2 reads YYNGEE. As DNA, the CDR3 is TGTGCCAGCAGCACCCCCTCGGGAGGGGGCTCTACCGGGGAGCTGTTTTTT. It codes for CASSTPSGGGSTGELFF.

The chain couples TRBV5-4 to TRBJ1-2; 10 positions agree with TRBD1. The V segment lost 0 bases and the J segment 8 bases; nucleotides outside the gene matches: 7. This CDR3 spans 15 amino acids. Germline lookup yields CDR1 SGHNT and CDR2 YYREEE (reference sequence). The CDR3 region is CASSLDGTGDGGYTF. In DNA form, the CDR3 reads TGTGCCAGCAGCTTGGATGGGACAGGGGACGGCGGCTACACCTTC.

CDR3 sequence reads: CASSDAGAGEKLFF. In DNA, the CDR3 is TGTGCCAGCAGTGACGCGGGTGCAGGAGAAAAACTGTTTTTT. The chain couples TRBV25-1 to TRBJ1-4, with D uncertain. The V gene lost 3 bases and the J gene lost 8 bases, with 13 bases spanning the gap. CDR3 length: 14 amino acids. The germline V gene encodes CDR1 MGHDK and CDR2 SYGVNS.

The chain has TRBV28 and TRBJ1-6; no firm D call. Deletions cut 7 bases from V and 6 bases from J, with 16 bases between. Germline assignment: CDR1 MDHEN and CDR2 SYDVKM. This CDR3 is 15 amino acids long. The CDR3 loop is CASNRLRLGNSPLHF. Written as DNA, the CDR3 is TGTGCCAGCAACCGGCTGAGGCTGGGTAATTCACCCCTCCACTTT.

This clone was seen a single time. This chain's CDR3 is CASSERVRSYEQYF. Here the CDR3 DNA reads TGTGCCAGCAGTGAAAGGGTCAGATCCTACGAGCAGTACTTC. This sequence joins TRBV2 and TRBJ2-7, with unresolved D. There are 14 residues in the CDR3. CDR1 is SNHLY, CDR2 FYNNEI, per germline. The V end lost 2 bases, the J end lost 1 base, and 9 bases lay between the germline ends.

This sequence joins TRBV5-6 and TRBJ1-1; D is unclear. The CDR3 runs 15 residues. Looked up from germline, CDR1 is SGHDT and CDR2 is YYEEEE. Between the trimmed V and J ends, which lost 1 base and 3 bases, there was a span of 13 bases. The CDR3 loop reads CASSLSREVDTEAFF. The CDR3 bases are TGTGCCAGCAGCTTGTCAAGGGAAGTGGACACTGAAGCTTTCTTT.

This chain uses TRBV6-1 with TRBJ1-2, with D perhaps matching TRBD1 (6 bases). V was trimmed by 4 bases and J by 2 bases, leaving 14 bases between them. The V gene's germline CDR1 is MNHNS and CDR2 SASEGT. The CDR3 contains 15 residues. This chain's CDR3 is CASSAIPTGNYGYTF. As DNA, the CDR3 is TGTGCCAGCAGTGCCATTCCTACAGGGAACTATGGCTACACCTTC.

The rearrangement joins TRBV2 to TRBJ2-7; no firm D call. There are 11 residues in the CDR3. Germline V CDR1 and CDR2: SNHLY, FYNNEI. V was trimmed by 8 bases and J by 4 bases, leaving 9 bases between them. CDR3 nucleotides: TGTGCCAGCGGAGTCGGGTACGAGCAGTACTTC. As protein: CASGVGYEQYF.

The chain recombines TRBV7-6 with TRBJ1-1; D unclear. V lost 0 bases and J 0 bases, leaving 5 bases between the germline ends. This CDR3 has 14 amino acids. Germline CDR1 and CDR2: SGHVS and FNYEAQ. As DNA, the CDR3 is TGTGCCAGCAGCTTAGCTGGGGTGAACACTGAAGCTTTCTTT. Protein product: CASSLAGVNTEAFF.

This chain links TRBV9 with TRBJ1-1, with TRBD1 as a possible D gene (5 bases). The germline gives CDR1 SGDLS, CDR2 YYNGEE. The CDR3 has 14 amino acids. The V and J ends lost 0 bases and 4 bases respectively, with 10 bases between them. In nucleotides, the CDR3 is TGTGCCAGCAGCGTAGATCCAGGGAGCACTGAAGCTTTCTTT. This sequence encodes CASSVDPGSTEAFF.

This clone was seen only once. The genes are TRBV10-3 and TRBJ1-6; no clear D. V was trimmed by 4 bases and J by 8 bases, leaving 9 bases between them. This CDR3 has 13 residues. Germline V gives CDR1 ENHRY, CDR2 SYGVKD. CDR3 loop: CAISGGSDSPLHF. As DNA, the CDR3 is TGTGCCATCAGTGGAGGGTCGGATTCACCCCTCCACTTT.

The rearrangement uses TRBV4-2 and TRBJ2-7; D possibly corresponds to TRBD1 (6 bases). V was cut by 6 bases and J by 4 bases, with 19 bases left in between. The germline V gene encodes CDR1 LGHNA and CDR2 YNFKEQ. This CDR3 has 15 residues. The CDR3, as DNA: TGTGCCAGCAGAGCCAAGATCGGGACAATGTACGAGCAGTACTTC. It yields the protein CASRAKIGTMYEQYF.